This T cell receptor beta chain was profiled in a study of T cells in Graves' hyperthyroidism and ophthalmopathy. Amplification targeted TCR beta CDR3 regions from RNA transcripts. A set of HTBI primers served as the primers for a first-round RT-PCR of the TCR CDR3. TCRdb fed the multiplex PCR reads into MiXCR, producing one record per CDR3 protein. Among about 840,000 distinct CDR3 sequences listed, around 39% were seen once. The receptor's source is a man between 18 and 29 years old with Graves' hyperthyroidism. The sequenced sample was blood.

The CDR3 protein is CASSKDLCEQYF. The DNA of the CDR3 is TGCGCCAGCAGCAAGGACCTTTGCGAGCAGTACTTC. The V gene is TRBV5-1, the J gene TRBJ2-7, with unresolved D. CDR1 is SGHRS, CDR2 YFSETQ, per germline. The CDR3 runs 12 residues. V was cut by 4 bases and J by 6 bases, with 11 bases left in between.